What follows are 19 T cell receptor beta chains derived from one specimen sequenced in a study of monozygotic twins with inflammatory bowel disease. From the 5' RACE reads, TCRdb lists one entry per CDR3 protein and no DNA. The sample holds about 420,000 distinct CDR3 sequences. Sequencing was carried out using blood. Every receptor here comes from a human donor with ulcerative colitis or Crohn's disease, or a healthy co-twin of an affected twin (not recorded which).

The chain employs TRBV30 and TRBJ2-5; with no DNA, the TCRdb D assignment of TRBD2 cannot be verified. This CDR3 has 14 amino acids. Germline CDR1 and CDR2: GTSNPN and SVGIG (reference sequence). CDR3: CAWSRSGTPETQYF.

The chain has TRBV3-1 and TRBJ1-3; TCRdb reports TRBD1, a call that lacks DNA to check it against. This CDR3 comprises 18 residues. Germline CDR1 reads LGHDT; CDR2 reads YNNKEL (reference sequence). Here the CDR3 reads CASSQVRRGPNSGNTIYF.

The chain uses TRBV12-3 or TRBV12-4 and TRBJ2-7; TCRdb names TRBD1, which stays unverified in the absence of DNA. This CDR3 spans 17 amino acids. The CDR3 is CASSFASGTLSSYEQYF.

The chain joins TRBV5-6 to TRBJ2-1; lacking DNA, the TRBD1 call made by TCRdb goes unchecked. Germline V gene sequence: CDR1 SGHDT, CDR2 YYEEEE. The CDR3 loop spans 15 amino acids. CDR3 in amino acids: CASSSGQGDYNEQFF.

This sequence joins TRBV3-1 and TRBJ2-3; the D call from TCRdb, TRBD2, cannot be confirmed without DNA. The CDR3 length is 17 residues. Germline assignment: CDR1 LGHDT and CDR2 YNNKEL (reference sequence). CDR3 protein: CASSPRGSSGGRDTQYF.

This chain connects TRBV20-1 to TRBJ2-7. The germline V gene has CDR1 DFQATT and CDR2 SNEGSKA (reference sequence). The CDR3 consists of 15 residues. The CDR3 region is CSARDLLENIYEQYF.

The gene calls are TRBV20-1 and TRBJ2-3; TCRdb's assignment of TRBD2 cannot be checked, as there is no DNA. The CDR3 is 19 residues long. Germline assignment: CDR1 DFQATT and CDR2 SNEGSKA (reference sequence). The CDR3: CSARDRGREAHRFTDTQYF.

This chain links TRBV7-3 with TRBJ2-5; with no DNA, the TCRdb D assignment of TRBD2 cannot be verified. The CDR3 is 14 amino acids. Germline CDR1 reads SGHTA; CDR2 reads FQGTGA. This CDR3 reads CASSPSSGGETQYF.

The chain recombines TRBV2 with TRBJ2-7. CDR1 is SNHLY, CDR2 FYNNEI, per germline. This CDR3 has 14 amino acids. CDR3: CATEGSASSYEQYF.

This rearrangement joins TRBV20-1 to TRBJ1-4; TCRdb designates TRBD1, a call that cannot be tested without DNA. Germline loops: CDR1 DFQATT, CDR2 SNEGSKA (reference sequence). There are 16 residues in the CDR3. CDR3 amino acids: CSARETVLATNEKLFF.

The chain employs TRBV7-6 and TRBJ2-3; TCRdb gives TRBD2 as the D gene, but with no DNA this cannot be confirmed. The CDR3 covers 15 residues. Germline CDR1 is SGHVS and CDR2 is FNYEAQ. The CDR3 protein is CASSSPSGRADTQYF.

The CDR3 sequence is CAISAPGQGTHEQYF. V and J are TRBV10-3 and TRBJ2-7; the TRBD1 assignment by TCRdb is unverifiable without DNA. Germline assignment: CDR1 ENHRY and CDR2 SYGVKD. This CDR3 region has 15 residues.

The V call is TRBV12-3 or TRBV12-4, the J call TRBJ2-7. The CDR3 runs 12 residues. This chain's CDR3 is CASSTETYEQYF.

The V and J genes are TRBV12-3 or TRBV12-4 and TRBJ2-7; there is no DNA to check the TCRdb D call of TRBD1. CDR3 length: 16 residues. CDR3 in amino acids: CASSKKQGLNSYEQYF.

The chain is built from TRBV6-1 and TRBJ2-5; checking the TCRdb D call of TRBD1 is not possible without DNA. The germline CDR1 and CDR2 sequences are MNHNS and SASEGT. The CDR3 is made up of 15 amino acids. CDR3 loop: CASRISRDSQETQYF.

The rearrangement joins TRBV28 to TRBJ2-7. The CDR3 extends over 13 amino acids. Germline loops: CDR1 MDHEN, CDR2 SYDVKM. The CDR3 sequence is CASSFETVYEQYF.

The chain links TRBV5-1 to TRBJ2-2; the TRBD2 assignment by TCRdb is unverifiable without DNA. Germline-derived CDR1 and CDR2 are SGHRS and YFSETQ. The CDR3 spans 17 residues. This CDR3 reads CASSLWETILNTGELFF.

The chain employs TRBV15 and TRBJ2-3; TCRdb proposes TRBD2, but this gene call is untestable without DNA. This CDR3 is 19 amino acids long. The germline CDR1 and CDR2 sequences are LNHNV and YYDKDF (reference sequence). CDR3 region: CATSRKSLAGGTRTDTQYF.

The chain employs TRBV5-1 and TRBJ2-2. Germline V CDR1 and CDR2: SGHRS, YFSETQ. This CDR3 region has 13 residues. The CDR3 sequence is CASRPEYTGELFF.